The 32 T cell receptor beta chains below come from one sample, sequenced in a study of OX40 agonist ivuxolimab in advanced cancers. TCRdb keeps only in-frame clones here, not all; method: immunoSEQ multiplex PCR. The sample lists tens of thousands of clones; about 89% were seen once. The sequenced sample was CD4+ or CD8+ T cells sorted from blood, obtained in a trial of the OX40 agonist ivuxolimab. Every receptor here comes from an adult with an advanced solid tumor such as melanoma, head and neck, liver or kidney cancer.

This chain's CDR3 is CASSYWDSYEQYF. CDR3 DNA sequence: TGTGCCAGCAGCTATTGGGACAGTTACGAGCAGTACTTC. This chain uses TRBV7-9 with TRBJ2-7; 7 bases agree with TRBD1. Germline values: CDR1 SEHNR, CDR2 FQNEAQ (reference sequence). The trim removed 4 bases at V and 4 bases at J, leaving 4 bases unmatched. The CDR3 has 13 amino acids.

This CDR3 reads CASSYEGEAYGYTF. In DNA, the CDR3 is TGTGCCAGCAGCTATGAAGGGGAGGCCTATGGCTACACCTTC. V is TRBV5-6 and J is TRBJ1-2, with a possible D match to TRBD1 (5 bases). Germline assignment: CDR1 SGHDT and CDR2 YYEEEE. Trimming left V 3 bases short and J 4 bases short, with 13 bases between. This CDR3 contains 14 residues. Variable domain in full (rest from reference TRBV5-6 and TRBJ1-2): DAGVTQSPTHLIKTRGQQVTLRCSPKSGHDTVSWYQQALGQGPQFIFQYYEEEERQRGNFPDRFSGHQFPNYSSELNVNALLLGDSALYLCASSYEGEAYGYTFGSGTRLTVV.

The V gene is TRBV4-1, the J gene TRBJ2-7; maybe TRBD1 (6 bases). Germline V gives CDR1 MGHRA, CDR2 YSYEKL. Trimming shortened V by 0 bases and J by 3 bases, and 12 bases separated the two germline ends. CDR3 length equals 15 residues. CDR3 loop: CASSQDPGEGYEQYF. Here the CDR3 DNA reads TGCGCCAGCAGCCAAGATCCAGGGGAAGGCTACGAGCAGTACTTC.

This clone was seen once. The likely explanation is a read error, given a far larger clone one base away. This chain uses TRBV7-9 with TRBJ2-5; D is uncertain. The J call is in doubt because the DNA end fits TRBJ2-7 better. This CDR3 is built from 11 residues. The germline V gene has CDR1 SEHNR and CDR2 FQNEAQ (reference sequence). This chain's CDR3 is CASSLVNEQYF. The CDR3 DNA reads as TGTGCCAGCAGCTTAGTTAACGAGCAGTACTTC.

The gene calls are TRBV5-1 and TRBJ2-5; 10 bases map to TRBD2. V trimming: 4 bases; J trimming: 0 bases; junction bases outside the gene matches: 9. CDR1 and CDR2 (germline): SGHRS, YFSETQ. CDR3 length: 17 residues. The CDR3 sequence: CASSPKLAGMYQETQYF. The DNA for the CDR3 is TGCGCCAGCAGCCCCAAACTAGCGGGGATGTACCAAGAGACCCAGTACTTC.

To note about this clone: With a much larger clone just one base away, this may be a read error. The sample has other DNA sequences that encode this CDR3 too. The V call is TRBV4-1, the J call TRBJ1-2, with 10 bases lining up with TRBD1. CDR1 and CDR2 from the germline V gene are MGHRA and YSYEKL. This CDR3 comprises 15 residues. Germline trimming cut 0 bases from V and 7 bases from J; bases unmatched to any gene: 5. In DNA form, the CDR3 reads TGCGCCAGCAGCCAAGATCGAGACAGGGGGCCTGGCTACACCTTC. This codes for CASSQDRDRGPGYTF.

As DNA, the CDR3 is TGTGCCACCAGCAGAGAGATTAGCGGGGGGCAGAGCTCCTACAATGAGCAGTTCTTC. It specifies CATSREISGGQSSYNEQFF. This chain links TRBV15 with TRBJ2-1; 10 nucleotides line up with TRBD2. This CDR3 is built from 19 residues. J lost 0 bases, V lost 0 bases, and 8 bases had no gene match. Germline V gene lookup returns CDR1 LNHNV and CDR2 YYDKDF (reference sequence).

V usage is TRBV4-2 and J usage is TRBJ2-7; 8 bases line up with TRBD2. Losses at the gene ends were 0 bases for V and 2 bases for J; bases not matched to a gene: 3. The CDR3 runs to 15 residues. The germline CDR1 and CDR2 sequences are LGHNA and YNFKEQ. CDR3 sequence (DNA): TGTGCCAGCAGCCAAGATCCGGGGGGGACCTACGAGCAGTACTTC. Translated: CASSQDPGGTYEQYF.

The CDR3 protein is CASSSVQGSYEQYF. CDR3 sequence (DNA): TGTGCCAGCAGTTCGGTACAGGGCTCCTACGAGCAGTACTTC. This chain uses TRBV6-1 with TRBJ2-7, with a possible D match to TRBD1 (6 bases). CDR3 length equals 14 residues. In germline, CDR1 is MNHNS, CDR2 SASEGT. Trimming stripped 5 bases from V and 0 bases from J, with 11 bases between.

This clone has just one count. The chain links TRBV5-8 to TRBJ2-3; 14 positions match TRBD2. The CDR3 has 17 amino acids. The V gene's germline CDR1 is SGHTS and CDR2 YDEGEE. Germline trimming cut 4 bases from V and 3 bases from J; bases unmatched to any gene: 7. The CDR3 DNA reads TGTGCCAGCAGCCTGGGACTAGCGGGGGAGGGGACAGATACGCAGTATTTT. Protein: CASSLGLAGEGTDTQYF.

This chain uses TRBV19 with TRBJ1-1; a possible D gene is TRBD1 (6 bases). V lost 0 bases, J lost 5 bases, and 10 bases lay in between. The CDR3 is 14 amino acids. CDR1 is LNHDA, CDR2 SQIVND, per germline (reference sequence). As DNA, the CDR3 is TGTGCCAGTAGTATAGAGGGGGCGCTTACTGAAGCTTTCTTT. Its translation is CASSIEGALTEAFF.

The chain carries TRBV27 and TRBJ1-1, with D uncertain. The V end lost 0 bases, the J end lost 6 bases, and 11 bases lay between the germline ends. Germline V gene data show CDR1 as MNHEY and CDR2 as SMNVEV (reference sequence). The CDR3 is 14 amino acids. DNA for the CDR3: TGTGCCAGCAGTTTATCCCCGCAAAGCGCTGAAGCTTTCTTT. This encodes CASSLSPQSAEAFF.

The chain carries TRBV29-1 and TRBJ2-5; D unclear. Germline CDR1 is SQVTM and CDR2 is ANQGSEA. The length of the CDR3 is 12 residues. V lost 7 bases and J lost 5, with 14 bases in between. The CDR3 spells CSAAAVGETQYF. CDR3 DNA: TGCAGCGCGGCCGCGGTGGGGGAGACCCAGTACTTC.

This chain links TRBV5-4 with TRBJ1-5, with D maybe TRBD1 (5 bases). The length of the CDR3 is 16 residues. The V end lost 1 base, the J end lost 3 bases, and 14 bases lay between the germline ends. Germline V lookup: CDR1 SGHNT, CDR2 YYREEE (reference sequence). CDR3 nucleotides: TGTGCCAGCAGCTTGATGGTTTTAGGGGCCAATCAGCCCCAGCATTTT. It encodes CASSLMVLGANQPQHF.

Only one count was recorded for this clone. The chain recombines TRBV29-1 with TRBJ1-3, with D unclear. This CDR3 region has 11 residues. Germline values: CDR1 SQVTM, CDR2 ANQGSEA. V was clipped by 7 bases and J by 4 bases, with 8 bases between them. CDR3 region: CSAADGNTIYF. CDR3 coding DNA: TGCAGCGCAGCCGACGGAAACACCATATATTTT.

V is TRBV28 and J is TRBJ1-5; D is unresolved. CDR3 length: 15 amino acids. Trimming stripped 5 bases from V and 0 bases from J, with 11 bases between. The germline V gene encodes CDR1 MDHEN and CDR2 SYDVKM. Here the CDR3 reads CASSSIPYSNQPQHF. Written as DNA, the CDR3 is TGTGCCAGCAGTAGCATCCCCTATAGCAATCAGCCCCAGCATTTT.

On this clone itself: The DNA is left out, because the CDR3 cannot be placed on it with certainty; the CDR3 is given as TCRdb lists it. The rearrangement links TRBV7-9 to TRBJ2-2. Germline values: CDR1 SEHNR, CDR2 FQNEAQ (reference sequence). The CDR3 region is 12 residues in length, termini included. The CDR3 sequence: CASSFGAGELFF.

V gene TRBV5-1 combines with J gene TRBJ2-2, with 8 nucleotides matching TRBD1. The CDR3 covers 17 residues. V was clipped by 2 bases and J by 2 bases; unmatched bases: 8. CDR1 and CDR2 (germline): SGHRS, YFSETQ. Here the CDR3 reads CASSFYGQGGNTGELFF. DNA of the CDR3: TGCGCCAGCAGCTTCTACGGACAGGGAGGTAACACCGGGGAGCTGTTTTTT.

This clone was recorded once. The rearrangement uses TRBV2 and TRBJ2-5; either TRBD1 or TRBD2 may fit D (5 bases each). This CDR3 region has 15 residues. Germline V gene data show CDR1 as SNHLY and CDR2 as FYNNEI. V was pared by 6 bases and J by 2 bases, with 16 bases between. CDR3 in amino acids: CASSPTEWGQETQYF. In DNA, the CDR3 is TGTGCCAGCAGCCCGACCGAGTGGGGGCAAGAGACCCAGTACTTC.

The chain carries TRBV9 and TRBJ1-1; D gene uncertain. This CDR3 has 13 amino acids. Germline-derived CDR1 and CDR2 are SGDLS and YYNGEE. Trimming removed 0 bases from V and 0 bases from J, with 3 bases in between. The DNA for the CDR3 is TGTGCCAGCAGCGTAGATGTGAACACTGAAGCTTTCTTT. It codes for CASSVDVNTEAFF.

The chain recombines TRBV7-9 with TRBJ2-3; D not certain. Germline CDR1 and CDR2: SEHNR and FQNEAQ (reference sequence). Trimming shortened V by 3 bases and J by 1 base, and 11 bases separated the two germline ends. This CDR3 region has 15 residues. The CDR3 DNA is TGTGCCAGCAGCTTTATTGAGGTGGGCACAGATACGCAGTATTTT. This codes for CASSFIEVGTDTQYF.

The CDR3: CASSLAGGSTDTQYF. The CDR3 coding sequence is TGTGCCAGCAGCTTAGCCGGGGGGAGCACAGATACGCAGTATTTT. The genes are TRBV7-9 and TRBJ2-3; 7 nucleotides agree with TRBD2. V shed 0 bases, J shed 0 bases, and the junction held 0 bases outside the gene matches. This CDR3 contains 15 residues. Germline V lookup: CDR1 SEHNR, CDR2 FQNEAQ (reference sequence).

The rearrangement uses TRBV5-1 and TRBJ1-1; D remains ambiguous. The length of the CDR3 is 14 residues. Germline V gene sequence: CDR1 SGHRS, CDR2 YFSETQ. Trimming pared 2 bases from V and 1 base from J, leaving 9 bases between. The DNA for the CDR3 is TGCGCCAGCAGCTTCGGGGTAACGAACACTGAAGCTTTCTTT. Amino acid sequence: CASSFGVTNTEAFF.

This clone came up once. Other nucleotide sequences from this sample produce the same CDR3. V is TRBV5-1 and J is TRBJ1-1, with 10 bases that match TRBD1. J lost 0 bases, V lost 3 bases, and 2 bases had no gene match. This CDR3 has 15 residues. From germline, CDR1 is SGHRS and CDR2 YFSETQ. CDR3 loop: CASSSGTGVNTEAFF. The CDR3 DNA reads TGCGCCAGCAGCTCGGGGACAGGGGTGAACACTGAAGCTTTCTTT.

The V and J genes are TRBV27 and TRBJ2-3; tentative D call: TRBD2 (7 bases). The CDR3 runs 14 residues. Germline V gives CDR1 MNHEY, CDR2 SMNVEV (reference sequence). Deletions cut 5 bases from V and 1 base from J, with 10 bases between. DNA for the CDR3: TGTGCCAGCAGTAGGGGGAGGGGCACAGATACGCAGTATTTT. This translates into CASSRGRGTDTQYF.

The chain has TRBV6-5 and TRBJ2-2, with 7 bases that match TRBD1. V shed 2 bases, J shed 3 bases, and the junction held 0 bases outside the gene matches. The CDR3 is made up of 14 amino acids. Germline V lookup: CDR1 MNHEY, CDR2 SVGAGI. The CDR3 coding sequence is TGTGCCAGCAGTTACGGGACAGACACCGGGGAGCTGTTTTTT. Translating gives CASSYGTDTGELFF.

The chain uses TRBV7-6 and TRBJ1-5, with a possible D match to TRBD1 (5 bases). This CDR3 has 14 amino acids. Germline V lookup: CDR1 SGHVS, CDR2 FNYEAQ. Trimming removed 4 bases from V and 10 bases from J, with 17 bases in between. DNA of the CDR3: TGTGCCAGCAGCTGGGACGGAGAATCAGGACCCCAGCATTTT. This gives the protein CASSWDGESGPQHF. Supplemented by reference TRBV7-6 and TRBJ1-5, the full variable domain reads GAGVSQSPRYKVTKRGQDVALRCDPISGHVSLYWYRQALGQGPEFLTYFNYEAQQDKSGLPNDRFSAERPEGSISTLTIQRTEQRDSAMYRCASSWDGESGPQHFGDGTRLSIL.

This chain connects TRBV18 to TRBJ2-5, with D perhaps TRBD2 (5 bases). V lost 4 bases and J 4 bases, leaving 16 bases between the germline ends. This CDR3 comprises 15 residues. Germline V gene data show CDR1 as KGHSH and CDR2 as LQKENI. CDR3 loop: CASSLRDLDLETQYF. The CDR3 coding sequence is TGTGCCAGCTCACTCCGGGATTTGGACCTAGAGACCCAGTACTTC. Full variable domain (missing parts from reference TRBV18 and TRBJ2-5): NAGVMQNPRHLVRRRGQEARLRCSPMKGHSHVYWYRQLPEEGLKFMVYLQKENIIDESGMPKERFSAEFPKEGPSILRIQQVVRGDSAAYFCASSLRDLDLETQYFGPGTRLLVL.

The DNA of the CDR3 is TGTGCCAGCAGTGAAGCCTGGTTCGAGTTCGACTACGAGCAGTACTTC. Translated: CASSEAWFEFDYEQYF. The genes are TRBV6-1 and TRBJ2-7; D is uncertain. V was pared by 0 bases and J by 3 bases, with 15 bases between. CDR3 length: 16 amino acids. Germline loops: CDR1 MNHNS, CDR2 SASEGT.

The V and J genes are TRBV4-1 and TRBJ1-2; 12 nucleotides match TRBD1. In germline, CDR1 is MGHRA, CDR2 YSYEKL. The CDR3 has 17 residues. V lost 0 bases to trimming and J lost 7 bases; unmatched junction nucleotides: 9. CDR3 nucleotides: TGCGCCAGCAGCCAAGATCTGGGGACAGGGGGCGCCGGTGGCTACACCTTC. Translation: CASSQDLGTGGAGGYTF.

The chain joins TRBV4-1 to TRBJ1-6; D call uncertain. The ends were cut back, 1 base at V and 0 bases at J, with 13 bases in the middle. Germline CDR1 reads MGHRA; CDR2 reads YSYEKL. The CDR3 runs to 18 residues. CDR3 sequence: CASSQGRATSSYNSPLHF. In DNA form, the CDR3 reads TGCGCCAGCAGCCAAGGGAGGGCGACGAGCTCCTATAATTCACCCCTCCACTTT.

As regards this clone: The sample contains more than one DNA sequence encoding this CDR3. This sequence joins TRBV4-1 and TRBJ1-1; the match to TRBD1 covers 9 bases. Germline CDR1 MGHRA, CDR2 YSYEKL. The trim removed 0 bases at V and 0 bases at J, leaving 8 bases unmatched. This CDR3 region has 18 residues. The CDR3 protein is CASSQDLGTGYMNTEAFF. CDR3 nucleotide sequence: TGCGCCAGCAGCCAAGACCTCGGGACAGGGTATATGAACACTGAAGCTTTCTTT.